One sample yielded the 25 T cell receptor beta chains listed below, sequenced in a study of a mutant IDH1 vaccine in newly diagnosed glioma. Clones were read by immunoSEQ multiplex PCR, and TCRdb kept only the in-frame ones, dropping some. The sample contains tens of thousands of clones, approximately 90% of which appear only once. The antigens for these receptors are not known. This sample's time point: week 35, safety follow-up. The vaccine gave 300 ug of a 20-mer mutant IDH1 peptide subcutaneously per dose. The sample here was PBMCs, taken from a glioma patient whose treatment included an IDH1 peptide vaccine. These receptors were collected from a woman aged 40 to 50 with glioma.

In its sample, this clone was seen once. The genes are TRBV7-6 and TRBJ1-3, with a tentative D call TRBD1 (5 bases). Germline values: CDR1 SGHVS, CDR2 FNYEAQ. This CDR3 region has 16 residues. Between the trimmed V and J ends, which lost 1 base and 2 bases, there was a span of 12 bases. CDR3 residues: CASSLGTRRAGNTIYF. The CDR3 DNA follows: TGTGCCAGCAGCTTAGGAACCCGCAGGGCTGGAAACACCATATATTTT.

This chain connects TRBV5-5 to TRBJ2-5, with 11 bases matching TRBD1. CDR1 is SGHKS and CDR2 is YYEKEE in the germline V gene (reference sequence). After removal of 4 bases from V and 4 bases from J, the junction contained 6 bases not matched to a gene. CDR3 length: 15 residues. Written as DNA, the CDR3 is TGTGCCAGCAGCCCCGGGACAGGGGGAGGAGAGACCCAGTACTTC. It codes for CASSPGTGGGETQYF.

A word on this clone: Within the sample, other DNA sequences also encode this same CDR3. This chain links TRBV5-6 with TRBJ2-7; D is undetermined. Per germline, CDR1 SGHDT and CDR2 YYEEEE. V lost 0 bases and J lost 4, with 2 bases in between. The CDR3 length is 11 residues. The DNA of the CDR3 is TGTGCCAGCAGCTTGGGATACGAGCAGTACTTC. Translating gives CASSLGYEQYF. Variable domain in full (rest from reference TRBV5-6 and TRBJ2-7): DAGVTQSPTHLIKTRGQQVTLRCSPKSGHDTVSWYQQALGQGPQFIFQYYEEEERQRGNFPDRFSGHQFPNYSSELNVNALLLGDSALYLCASSLGYEQYFGPGTRLTVT.

V gene TRBV27 combines with J gene TRBJ1-4; D uncertain. Trimming stripped 6 bases from V and 8 bases from J, with 13 bases between. From germline, CDR1 is MNHEY and CDR2 SMNVEV (reference sequence). The CDR3 contains 13 residues. The CDR3 here is CASSWVAGEKLFF. The DNA of the CDR3 is TGTGCCAGCAGCTGGGTGGCCGGGGAAAAACTGTTTTTT.

The chain has TRBV7-8 and TRBJ2-6; no reliable D call. The CDR3 runs to 14 residues. Germline CDR1 is SGHVS and CDR2 is FQNEAQ. The germline V and J ends were trimmed by 4 bases and 2 bases, with 6 bases remaining between them. The CDR3 here is CASSSNTGANVLTF. CDR3 nucleotides: TGTGCCAGCAGCTCTAATACTGGGGCCAACGTCCTGACTTTC. The whole variable domain, remainder taken from reference TRBV7-8 and TRBJ2-6, is GAGVSQSPRYKVAKRGQDVALRCDPISGHVSLFWYQQALGQGPEFLTYFQNEAQLDKSGLPSDRFFAERPEGSVSTLKIQRTQQEDSAVYLCASSSNTGANVLTFGAGSRLTVL.

J is TRBJ2-7 and V is TRBV9, with 10 bases fitting TRBD2. Looked up from germline, CDR1 is SGDLS and CDR2 is YYNGEE. Unmatched junction bases numbered 4, after V lost 3 bases and J lost 1 base. The CDR3 spans 15 residues. The CDR3 DNA sequence: TGTGCCAGCAGCGCGTCTAGCGGGAGTTCCTACGAGCAGTACTTC. This encodes CASSASSGSSYEQYF.

CDR3 nucleotide sequence: TGTGCCAGCAGCCCCGGACAGGTCGTCGGAGGCTACACCTTC. This sequence encodes CASSPGQVVGGYTF. The rearrangement joins TRBV7-8 to TRBJ1-2, with TRBD1 matching over 7 bases. The length of the CDR3 is 14 residues. The V segment lost 5 bases and the J segment 8 bases; nucleotides outside the gene matches: 11. Germline CDR1 SGHVS, CDR2 FQNEAQ.

This chain connects TRBV5-1 to TRBJ2-1; 11 bases are shared with TRBD2. This CDR3 is built from 15 residues. Per germline, CDR1 SGHRS and CDR2 YFSETQ. V was clipped by 0 bases and J by 9 bases; unmatched bases: 5. The CDR3 sequence is CASSLDPSGGSEQFF. DNA for the CDR3: TGCGCCAGCAGCTTGGATCCTAGCGGGGGGAGTGAGCAGTTCTTC.

V is TRBV2 and J is TRBJ1-1; D gene ambiguous. Germline V gene data show CDR1 as SNHLY and CDR2 as FYNNEI. CDR3 length equals 11 residues. Trimming left V 8 bases short and J 6 bases short, with 10 bases between. The CDR3 loop is CASGVRAEAFF. CDR3 nucleotide sequence: TGTGCCAGCGGTGTCCGAGCTGAAGCTTTCTTT. Supplemented by reference TRBV2 and TRBJ1-1, the full variable domain reads EPEVTQTPSHQVTQMGQEVILRCVPISNHLYFYWYRQILGQKVEFLVSFYNNEISEKSEIFDDQFSVERPDGSNFTLKIRSTKLEDSAMYFCASGVRAEAFFGQGTRLTVV.

This sequence joins TRBV28 and TRBJ2-7; 10 bases fit TRBD1. The germline gives CDR1 MDHEN, CDR2 SYDVKM. CDR3 length: 15 residues. The ends lost 6 bases at V and 5 bases at J; junction bases unmatched: 10. The CDR3 DNA sequence: TGTGCCAGCAGGCAAAACCGGGACAGGGGACACGAGCAGTACTTC. Protein: CASRQNRDRGHEQYF.

J is TRBJ1-2 and V is TRBV10-3; tentative D call: TRBD1 (6 bases). V lost 2 bases and J lost 4, with 11 bases in between. In germline, CDR1 is ENHRY, CDR2 SYGVKD. This CDR3 region has 14 residues. The CDR3 spells CAISERQGPYGYTF. CDR3 sequence (DNA): TGTGCCATCAGTGAGCGGCAGGGGCCCTATGGCTACACCTTC.

The V and J genes are TRBV5-1 and TRBJ1-4; 9 bases map to TRBD1. Losses at the gene ends were 4 bases for V and 7 bases for J; bases not matched to a gene: 8. The CDR3 length is 15 residues. Germline V gene sequence: CDR1 SGHRS, CDR2 YFSETQ. The CDR3 DNA reads TGCGCCAGCAGCCCGGGGACAGGGATCCGTGAAAAACTGTTTTTT. It yields the protein CASSPGTGIREKLFF.

V is TRBV7-9 and J is TRBJ2-7; no definite D call. This CDR3 comprises 12 residues. The germline V and J ends were trimmed by 1 base and 6 bases, with 7 bases remaining between them. The germline V gene encodes CDR1 SEHNR and CDR2 FQNEAQ (reference sequence). In nucleotides, the CDR3 is TGTGCCAGCAGCTTAGACAGTATCGAGCAGTACTTC. Amino acids: CASSLDSIEQYF.

This clone was seen only once. The chain is built from TRBV2 and TRBJ2-1, with 12 bases lining up with TRBD2. This CDR3 spans 16 amino acids. V trimming: 3 bases; J trimming: 9 bases; junction bases outside the gene matches: 9. Germline CDR1 SNHLY, CDR2 FYNNEI. The CDR3: CASSDPSGGALVEQFF. CDR3 DNA sequence: TGTGCCAGCAGTGACCCTAGCGGGGGGGCTCTTGTTGAGCAGTTCTTC.

The chain uses TRBV5-1 and TRBJ1-4; tentatively, D is TRBD1 (5 bases). V lost 5 bases and J lost 8, with 25 bases in between. The germline CDR1 and CDR2 sequences are SGHRS and YFSETQ. The CDR3 runs 17 residues. CDR3 loop: CASSPRQVGQWGEKLFF. In DNA, the CDR3 is TGCGCCAGCAGTCCCCGGCAGGTGGGCCAATGGGGGGAAAAACTGTTTTTT.

This clone occurred a few times. The gene calls are TRBV18 and TRBJ1-1, with D unclear. This CDR3 is 12 amino acids long. V gave up 0 bases and J gave up 7 bases, with 6 bases separating them. In germline, CDR1 is KGHSH, CDR2 LQKENI. The CDR3 spells CASSPPGGEAFF. The CDR3 DNA is TGTGCCAGCTCACCACCCGGCGGTGAAGCTTTCTTT.

This sequence joins TRBV5-1 and TRBJ2-1; 10 bases are shared with TRBD2. In germline, CDR1 is SGHRS, CDR2 YFSETQ. After removal of 0 bases from V and 6 bases from J, the junction contained 6 bases not matched to a gene. The CDR3 consists of 16 residues. CDR3 coding DNA: TGCGCCAGCAGCTTGGATGGACTAGCGGCCCTCAATGAGCAGTTCTTC. The encoded protein is CASSLDGLAALNEQFF.

The V call is TRBV6-5, the J call TRBJ2-7; TRBD2 matches at 7 bases. The trim removed 2 bases at V and 7 bases at J, leaving 8 bases unmatched. This CDR3 has 14 amino acids. Per germline, CDR1 MNHEY and CDR2 SVGAGI. CDR3 sequence reads: CASSYPRAGGEQYF. For the CDR3, the DNA is TGTGCCAGCAGTTACCCGAGGGCCGGGGGGGAGCAGTACTTC.

The chain uses TRBV7-9 and TRBJ2-7; D is unclear. The germline V gene encodes CDR1 SEHNR and CDR2 FQNEAQ (reference sequence). Trimming shortened V by 1 base and J by 5 bases, and 6 bases separated the two germline ends. This CDR3 comprises 12 residues. The CDR3 spells CASSLVSNEQYF. Written as DNA, the CDR3 is TGTGCCAGCAGCTTAGTAAGCAACGAGCAGTACTTC.

This rearrangement joins TRBV14 to TRBJ1-1, with TRBD1 matching over 8 bases. Germline V CDR1 and CDR2: SGHDN, FVKESK. The CDR3 has 13 amino acids. Trimming removed 8 bases from V and 4 bases from J; junction bases left unmatched: 6. The CDR3 sequence: CASSRQGSTEAFF. The CDR3 DNA is TGTGCCAGCTCGAGACAGGGGAGCACTGAAGCTTTCTTT.

The chain is built from TRBV7-2 and TRBJ1-1; D may be TRBD1 (6 bases). Germline-derived CDR1 and CDR2 are SGHTA and FQGNSA. The CDR3 runs 14 residues. V was trimmed by 1 base and J by 10 bases, leaving 16 bases between them. The CDR3 DNA reads TGTGCCAGCAGCTTAGAGAGATCCGGAGGGGGAGCTTTCTTT. Translating it yields CASSLERSGGGAFF.

The gene calls are TRBV5-4 and TRBJ2-5; 8 nucleotides align to TRBD1. The germline gives CDR1 SGHNT, CDR2 YYREEE (reference sequence). CDR3 length equals 15 residues. V lost 7 bases, J lost 4 bases, and 12 bases stayed unmatched. CDR3 coding DNA: TGTGCCAGCGCAAACCAGGCAGGGGGCTTAGAGACCCAGTACTTC. Its protein product is CASANQAGGLETQYF.

Only one count was recorded for this clone. The V call is TRBV2, the J call TRBJ2-3; no clear D. The CDR3 covers 14 residues. Looked up from germline, CDR1 is SNHLY and CDR2 is FYNNEI. The V gene lost 11 bases and the J gene lost 2 bases, with 17 bases spanning the gap. The CDR3 loop is CAGTSRTDTDTQYF. In DNA form, the CDR3 reads TGTGCCGGTACCTCTAGGACGGACACAGATACGCAGTATTTT.

The J gene is TRBJ1-2, the V gene TRBV30; 8 nucleotides match TRBD1. J gave up 5 bases and V 3 bases, and 5 bases lay outside the gene matches. Germline lookup yields CDR1 GTSNPN and CDR2 SVGIG (reference sequence). The CDR3 is made up of 13 amino acids. DNA for the CDR3: TGTGCCTGGAGAGGACAGGGAAGATATGGCTACACCTTC. This translates into CAWRGQGRYGYTF. Full variable domain (missing parts from reference TRBV30 and TRBJ1-2): SQTIHQWPATLVQPVGSPLSLECTVEGTSNPNLYWYRQAAGRGLQLLFYSVGIGQISSEVPQNLSASRPQDRQFILSSKKLLLSDSGFYLCAWRGQGRYGYTFGSGTRLTVV.

This chain joins TRBV30 and TRBJ2-4, with 10 bases fitting TRBD1. Unmatched junction bases numbered 5, after V lost 2 bases and J lost 7 bases. Germline values: CDR1 GTSNPN, CDR2 SVGIG (reference sequence). This CDR3 contains 14 residues. CDR3 bases: TGTGCCTGGAGTCCGACAGGGGGCAGTAACATTCAGTACTTC. Its protein product is CAWSPTGGSNIQYF.